A single sample gave rise to the 3 T cell receptor beta chains below, sequenced in a study of shared clonotypes between healthy human individuals. Naive-designated CD8 cells lacked CD45RO, were positively enriched for CCR7, and omitted terminally differentiated effector memory CD45RA+ cells. Libraries were prepared by immunoSEQ multiplex PCR; TCRdb keeps only in-frame clonotypes and omits some of them. Here the sample spans around 2,000,000 clones, about 95% being singletons. Material for sequencing was naive CD8+ T cells sorted from blood. Every receptor here comes from a man younger than 30 in good health.

The chain carries TRBV4-2 and TRBJ2-5; possibly TRBD1 or TRBD2 for D (5 bases each). The CDR3 spans 14 residues. From germline, CDR1 is LGHNA and CDR2 YNFKEQ. The V and J ends lost 2 bases and 1 base respectively, with 8 bases between them. The CDR3 nucleotides read TGTGCCAGCAGCCAACCGGGGCCCCAAGAGACCCAGTACTTC. Its translation: CASSQPGPQETQYF.

The chain has TRBV5-4 and TRBJ2-7, with 8 bases lining up with TRBD2. V was clipped by 4 bases and J by 7 bases; unmatched bases: 10. CDR1 is SGHNT and CDR2 is YYREEE in the germline V gene (reference sequence). The CDR3 is 14 amino acids. This chain's CDR3 is CASSPYGLAGEQYF. In nucleotides, the CDR3 is TGTGCCAGCAGCCCGTATGGACTAGCTGGGGAGCAGTACTTC.

This chain joins TRBV29-1 and TRBJ1-2, with D possibly TRBD1 on 6 matching bases. The germline gives CDR1 SQVTM, CDR2 ANQGSEA. The germline V and J ends were trimmed by 5 bases and 4 bases, with 11 bases remaining between them. The CDR3 spans 12 residues. The CDR3 region has the DNA TGCAGCGTTCCCAGGGGAGTCTATGGCTACACCTTC. Its protein product is CSVPRGVYGYTF.